This T cell receptor delta chain stems from a study of gamma-delta chains in newborns, infants, children. The wider study: Microbial exposure reportedly drives polyclonal innate γδ T cell expansion after birth.

TCRdb called clones anew from the reads with CATT. In the table there are 2,500 or so delta-chain clones, 8.5% to 10% of which are singletons. The germline gives CDR1 GEAIGNYY, CDR2 EKD. This CDR3 spans 16 amino acids. Trimming stripped 8 bases from V and 0 bases from J, with 13 bases between. The rearrangement links TRDV2 to TRDJ3, with D perhaps TRDD3 (5 bases). Sequenced sample: blood. The sequence was collected from a child who was a newborn, infant or young child, either healthy, febrile or measles-vaccinated (not recorded which). The CDR3 sequence is CASLGYSSWDTRQMFF. CDR3 DNA sequence: TGTGCCTCGCTGGGCTATAGCTCCTGGGACACCCGACAGATGTTTTTC.